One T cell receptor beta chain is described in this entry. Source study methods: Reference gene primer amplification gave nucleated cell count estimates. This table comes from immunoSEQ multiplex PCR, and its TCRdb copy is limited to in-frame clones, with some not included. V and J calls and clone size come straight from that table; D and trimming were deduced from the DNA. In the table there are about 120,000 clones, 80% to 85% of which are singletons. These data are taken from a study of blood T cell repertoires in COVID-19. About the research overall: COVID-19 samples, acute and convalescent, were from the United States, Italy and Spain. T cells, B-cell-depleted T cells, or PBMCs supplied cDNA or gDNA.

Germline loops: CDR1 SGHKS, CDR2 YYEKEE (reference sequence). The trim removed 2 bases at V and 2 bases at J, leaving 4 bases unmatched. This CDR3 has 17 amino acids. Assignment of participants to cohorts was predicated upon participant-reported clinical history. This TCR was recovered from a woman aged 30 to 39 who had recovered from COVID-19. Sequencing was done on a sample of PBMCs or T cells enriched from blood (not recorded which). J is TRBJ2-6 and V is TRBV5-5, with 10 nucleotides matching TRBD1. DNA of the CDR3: TGTGCCAGCAGCTTCCGACAGGGGGCCGCTGGGGCCAACGTCCTGACTTTC. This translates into CASSFRQGAAGANVLTF.